Described below is a single T cell receptor (beta chain) sequence and its context. This clone was seen only a few times. Its recognized antigen is unknown. The sample holds no much larger clone one base away, and base qualities are not on file. This record comes from a study of cytomegalovirus exposure and HLA in healthy donors (dated by TCRdb to 2016 to 2017). Regarding the study in general: According to an earlier analysis of around 600 of the donors, about 190 million T cells yielded roughly 100 million unique TCR beta sequences and approximately 300 Gb of sequence data. Typing coverage varied by locus: roughly 620-640 donors for A, B, C, DRB1 and DQB1; 522 for DQA1; about 590 for DPA1; more than 450 for DPB1. Rather than drawing on any new phenotypic data, the later analysis identified candidate immune exposures from TCR beta sequences and the way those sequences occurred across donors. Every repertoire in the discovery cohort had been generated on one and the same sequencing platform. The study used immunosequencing to profile the T cell repertoires of 670 or so subjects and linked those repertoires to cytomegalovirus serostatus. In a later analysis, previously published TCR beta repertoires from some 640 donors were re-analyzed and high-resolution HLA genotyping was added so that TCR occurrence patterns could be studied. The genetic ancestry cluster associated with self-reported Caucasian donors included about 81% of the roughly 390 genotyped donors. To predict cytomegalovirus infection status, the study combined high-throughput TCR immunosequencing, statistical association of individual TCRs with disease status, and machine learning. The study aimed to test whether cataloging public T cell receptors could reveal signatures of past pathogen exposure. Donor age, sex, ethnicity and CMV serostatus were compiled together with the repertoire data. Approximately 310 gigabases of sequencing data and tens of millions of unique TCR sequences were included in an early release covering 550 to 650 HLA-typed donors. A separate validation cohort of 100 to 150 different subjects was used in addition to the 666-subject first cohort. In an earlier analysis of a few hundred of the donors, high-throughput TCR beta sequencing was used to judge whether each TCR beta V gene segment behaved as functional or pseudogenic. Among 300 to 500 genotyped donors of the cohort, an average of roughly 230,000 unique TCR beta nucleotide sequences was sequenced per donor, of which about 20% were non-productive. Class I and class II HLA loci were covered by the typing at four-digit resolution. Several DR-DQ haplotypes were handled as single units for association and clustering because linkage in the cohort was strong. Genome-wide SNP genotypes for about 55% of the roughly 670 donors were used in a later genetic analysis, which treated that subset as a discovery cohort. Here is what the overall study found, with its caveats: For the cohort, immune exposure information was limited to CMV serostatus. Because some donors lacked HLA typing at each locus, the association tests relied only on the typed subset. When HLA alleles, especially DR and DQ, strongly co-occurred, attributing TCR associations to individual alleles was difficult. A further reported finding was that TCR beta sequences accurately predicted the HLA-A and HLA-B alleles for most subjects in the first cohort. The 87-base-pair reads could not distinguish some IMGT-functional V segments, including TRBV6-2 and TRBV6-3, so those segments were excluded. A later genetic analysis associated a missense DCLRE1C variant with V-gene and J-gene trimming of TCR beta chains, and an independent cohort replicated the association. The study gave a list of 150 to 200 TCR beta chains associated with cytomegalovirus. Compared with equally common non-associated chains, HLA-associated TCR beta chains in a later analysis were more clonally expanded and had lower generation probabilities. According to a later analysis, most CMV-associated TCR beta chains appeared to be HLA-restricted, and the HLA associations seemed to be driven largely by CMV exposure. Sequencing depth was assumed to be roughly uniform across donors in the presence/absence analyses, though that assumption may not hold. Cytomegalovirus status was reported to be diagnosed by the classifier with high specificity and sensitivity in both the original and validation cohorts. Most TCR sequences were seen in very few donors, while some public TCRs were found in many individuals. The authors suggested that the approach could potentially be generalized to other disease states and immunological phenotypes. Correlated functional status among segregating V segments might reflect linkage disequilibrium, but an unknown experimental factor could not be ruled out. Only TCR beta chains were sequenced in this cohort, and the absence of alpha or paired-chain data limited detectable features. In an earlier analysis of fewer than 700 of the donors, most TCR beta V segments appeared in productive rearrangements about 90% or about 30% of the time, broadly matching IMGT annotations. A group of highly shared sequence variants was considered likely to be a technical artifact of the sequencing pipeline. A later genetic analysis reported fewer N-insertions in productive TCRs among donors in an Asian-associated ancestry cluster than the roughly 690-donor mean. According to a later analysis, parvovirus B19, influenza, CMV and Epstein-Barr virus appeared linked to several top co-occurrence clusters. Roughly 15 rarely observed V segments, including chromosome 9 orphons, were excluded from the earlier analysis of about 610 of the donors because counts were too low. Specific HLA alleles were associated with about 17,000 TCR beta sequences at a false discovery rate of 0.05 in a later analysis. A few of the identified cytomegalovirus-associated TCR beta chains were confirmed in vitro to be specific for cytomegalovirus antigens. In a later analysis, the rate of TCR association differed among HLA loci, with DRB1 alleles having the most associated TCRs and HLA-C alleles having the fewest.

In total, around 600 healthy bone marrow donors made up the cohort. Cohort members were all nominally healthy when sampled, although unrecorded immune exposures were likely present. The donor tested CMV seronegative, placing the donor among the 350 to 400 seronegative members of the cohort. Every donor gave a peripheral blood sample, and the peripheral blood mononuclear cells from that sample were used for TCR beta sequencing. Genomic DNA extraction from the blood cell samples was performed with the Qiagen DNeasy Blood Extraction Kit. From the cysteine up to the phenylalanine, the CDR3 has a length of 19 residues. Solely the CDR3 DNA is kept, with 57 bases framed from the first base. After removal of 1 base from V and 0 bases from J, the junction retains 11 bases not matched to a gene. CDR1 and CDR2 were assigned from the germline V gene (reference sequence) as MNHEY and SMNVEV. Library generation was performed with the immunoSEQ multiplex PCR assay. A mixture of 60 forward primers for TCR Vbeta segments and 13 reverse primers for TCR Jbeta segments was used in the multiplex PCR. The CDR3 region of rearranged TCR beta genes was amplified from genomic DNA with a multiplex PCR assay. The amplified TCR beta libraries were sequenced on the Illumina HiSeq System as 87-base-pair reads. The paper's processing steps were these. A later analysis counted 75 million to 100 million unique TCR beta chains across the roughly 700 repertoires, and around 9.9 million of these chains were shared by at least two donors. A nearest-neighbor algorithm error-corrected the raw reads and collapsed the reads into unique sequences, merging closely related sequences to remove PCR and sequencing errors. To assign V, D and J gene segments, CDR3 sequences were aligned to IMGT reference sequences. Each retained sequence needed at least a six-nucleotide match to both a V gene segment and a J gene segment. Rearrangements were called productive when the CDR3 lacked stop codons and stayed in frame with V and J; all others were non-productive. Following IMGT convention, CDR3 was defined as the stretch from the second conserved V-encoded cysteine up to the conserved J-encoded phenylalanine. The earlier analysis of about 590 of the donors excluded sequences that lacked an unambiguous match to a single V gene segment. An earlier analysis of 550 to 650 of the donors classified V segments as functional when productive rearrangements were above 56.7% and as segregating when the standard deviation between donors was above 5%. A statistical classification framework was built to diagnose cytomegalovirus status from the catalog of TCR beta chain sequences. In a later analysis, TCR nucleotide sequences were compared against IMGT/GENE-DB human TR gene sequences so that V and J genes could be assigned. In a later analysis, CDR3 sequences and most-parsimonious VDJ recombination scenarios were assigned using the TCRdist pipeline. A later analysis defined each TCR beta chain by its CDR3 amino acid sequence plus V-gene family, and excluded reads lacking a unique V-gene family. As a way to deal with suspected cross-contamination and a sequencing artifact, a later analysis dropped 450 to 700 nucleotide sequences that were highly shared and had low generation probability. For each public chain, a later analysis derived a clonal expansion index from normalized ranks of inferred template counts within each repertoire. A later analysis computed generation probabilities with a VDJ recombination model fitted to out-of-frame rearrangements, and checked the results against IGoR. Hypergeometric tests were used in a later analysis to score TCR-TCR, TCR-HLA and TCR-CMV co-occurrence, with a repertoire-size bias correction applied to the TCR pairs. False discovery rates were estimated in a later analysis by permuting HLA or CMV assignments 20 times. In a later analysis, co-occurring TCRs were grouped using DBSCAN, with TCRdist sequence similarity added in when clustering inside HLA-allele-positive subsets. Repertoires with fewer than 30,000 or more than 120,000 public chains, plus five repertoires with anomalous nucleotide sharing, were excluded from co-occurrence clustering. TCRdb carries this immuneACCESS record with in-frame sequences only. Its versions omit some clonotypes, under half of them owing to an unresolved V gene in the studies checked, with the rest unexplained. For V, J and clone size, that table is used; D and trimming come from the DNA. This sample comprises approximately 160,000 clones, roughly four fifths of them detected only once. 0.7% to 0.8% of the sample is taken by the ten largest.

This TCR was sampled from a female donor in good health and CMV-seronegative. The chain was built from TRBV27 and TRBJ1-1, with 10 bases matching TRBD1. The sequencing sample was made of PBMCs. The sequenced DNA: TGTGCCAGCAGTTTATATGCTTTGGGACAGGGGTTCATGAACACTGAAGCTTTCTTT. It translates as CASSLYALGQGFMNTEAFF.